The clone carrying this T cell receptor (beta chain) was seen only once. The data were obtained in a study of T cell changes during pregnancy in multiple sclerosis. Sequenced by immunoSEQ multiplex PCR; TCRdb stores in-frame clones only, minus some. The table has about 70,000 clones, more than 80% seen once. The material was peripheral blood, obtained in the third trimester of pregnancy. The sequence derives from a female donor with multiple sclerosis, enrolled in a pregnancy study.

The CDR3 sequence is CASSLGTRRTTDTQYF. CDR3 in DNA: TGCGCCAGCAGCTTAGGGACTAGGAGGACCACAGATACGCAGTATTTT. This chain connects TRBV5-1 to TRBJ2-3; TRBD2 matches at 8 bases. V lost 2 bases and J lost 2; bases outside the gene matches: 7. Germline CDR1 reads SGHRS; CDR2 reads YFSETQ. The length of the CDR3 is 16 residues. Full variable domain (missing parts from reference TRBV5-1 and TRBJ2-3): KAGVTQTPRYLIKTRGQQVTLSCSPISGHRSVSWYQQTPGQGLQFLFEYFSETQRNKGNFPGRFSGRQFSNSRSEMNVSTLELGDSALYLCASSLGTRRTTDTQYFGPGTRLTVL.